This TCR beta chain was identified in a study of regulatory T cells in long-lasting Graves disease. Study outcomes and limitations: Possibly, accuracy suffered from the small sample size. Persistent disease samples used TRBV28, TRBJ1-2 and TRBJ2-5 preferentially.

Time point noted: persistent/refractory GD, antithyroid drugs over 5 years with positive TRAb. RNA extracted from PBMCs served as the sequencing template. This clonotype has a handful of counts. Its antigen is unidentified. Trimming cost V 10 bases and J 0 bases, with 17 bases left between them. Germline CDR1 reads SGHRS; CDR2 reads YFSETQ. This CDR3 contains 15 residues. Assembly of TCR beta libraries relied on iRepertoire HTBI primers together with Arm-PCR of CDR3 regions. As handled by the study authors: Identification of gene segments yielded some 60 TRBV and around 13 TRBJ across samples. MiXCR was run by TCRdb on the multiplex PCR reads, yielding one entry per CDR3 protein. For this entry, the V and J calls and clone size follow TCRdb and not the study's own pipeline. Of about 340,000 distinct CDR3 sequences in the sample, roughly a fifth were seen once.

Sequenced material: peripheral blood mononuclear cells (PBMCs), taken when the disease was refractory, from a patient treated with antithyroid drugs. The chain is built from TRBV5-1 and TRBJ2-1; D unresolved. The receptor's source is a female donor with Graves disease. CDR3 nucleotide sequence: TGCGCCGGCCGTCACCCTCCGAGCTCCTACAATGAGCAGTTCTTC. Residues: CAGRHPPSSYNEQFF.